The 9 T cell receptor beta chains below were found in one sample sequenced in a study of post-analysis software for immune sequencing data. Findings and limits, study-wide: Several TRBV segments, TRBV5-6, TRBV5-1 and TRBV20-1 among them, were found more frequent in patients than controls.

No antigens are known for them. Unique molecular identifiers were carried by the TCR beta cDNA libraries. TCRdb re-called the PCR reads with MiXCR, one entry per CDR3 protein. Seen here are roughly 540,000 distinct CDR3 sequences, 30% to 40% observed once, and the top ten hold 4.5% to 7.5%. Sequenced input: blood. Source of these receptors: a girl under 18 with multiple sclerosis.

The rearrangement uses TRBV5-6 and TRBJ2-7, with 8 nucleotides matching TRBD2. This CDR3 contains 17 residues. The V gene's germline CDR1 is SGHDT and CDR2 YYEEEE. Trimming at V came to 5 bases and at J to 0 bases, leaving 13 bases not matched to a gene. As DNA, the CDR3 is TGTGCCAGCAGTCATGGGGCCGGGGGGGACTTCTCCTACGAGCAGTACTTC. Its protein is CASSHGAGGDFSYEQYF.

This chain joins TRBV5-1 and TRBJ2-7; D remains unclear. CDR1 is SGHRS and CDR2 is YFSETQ in the germline V gene. The CDR3 is 14 amino acids. Trimming removed 0 bases at V and 0 bases at J, with 7 bases between. The CDR3 loop is CASSLEHPSYEQYF. CDR3 coding DNA: TGCGCCAGCAGCTTGGAGCACCCCTCCTACGAGCAGTACTTC.

V usage is TRBV5-1 and J usage is TRBJ2-7; a weak D match, TRBD2 (6 bases). Germline V lookup: CDR1 SGHRS, CDR2 YFSETQ. V dropped 1 base and J dropped 6 bases, with 17 bases sitting between them. This CDR3 contains 15 residues. CDR3 DNA sequence: TGCGCCAGCAGCTTGCGGTCGCGGGGAACGGCCGAGCAGTACTTC. It translates to CASSLRSRGTAEQYF.

This clonotype was counted a few times. V and J are TRBV29-1 and TRBJ2-1; 7 nucleotides align to TRBD2. Germline-derived CDR1 and CDR2 are SQVTM and ANQGSEA. With V trimmed by 6 bases and J by 7 bases, 6 bases remained unmatched. CDR3 length equals 12 residues. In DNA, the CDR3 is TGCAGCGTAAGCGGGGCCCTAAATGAGCAGTTCTTC. Its protein is CSVSGALNEQFF.

The chain recombines TRBV7-2 with TRBJ2-5; 8 nucleotides line up with TRBD2. V gave up 7 bases and J gave up 5 bases; unmatched junction bases: 15. The CDR3 runs to 16 residues. Per germline, CDR1 SGHTA and CDR2 FQGNSA. The CDR3 DNA reads as TGTGCCAGCACCGAAACCGCCGGGAGGGGCTCGGAGACCCAGTACTTC. Translation gives CASTETAGRGSETQYF.

The chain joins TRBV2 to TRBJ2-1; D gene unclear. The CDR3 has 12 residues. V lost 6 bases and J lost 6, with 9 bases in between. The germline V gene encodes CDR1 SNHLY and CDR2 FYNNEI. The DNA of the CDR3 is TGTGCCAGCAGGTCCGTAATCAATGAGCAGTTCTTC. Translating it yields CASRSVINEQFF.

This clonotype was found a few times. This sequence joins TRBV29-1 and TRBJ1-2; D possibly corresponds to TRBD1 (5 bases). Germline values: CDR1 SQVTM, CDR2 ANQGSEA. Trimming stripped 4 bases from V and 2 bases from J, with 20 bases between. The CDR3 is 16 residues long. CDR3 protein: CSVALLRDPANYGYTF. DNA for the CDR3: TGCAGCGTTGCCTTACTCAGGGATCCCGCGAACTATGGCTACACCTTC.

A single count supports this clonotype. This chain links TRBV20-1 with TRBJ2-7; 13 nucleotides agree with TRBD2. CDR1 is DFQATT and CDR2 is SNEGSKA in the germline V gene (reference sequence). The CDR3 totals 17 residues. With V trimmed by 4 bases and J by 3 bases, 12 bases remained unmatched. CDR3 sequence reads: CSAISYAGTSGVYEQYF. DNA for the CDR3: TGCAGTGCTATAAGTTACGCCGGGACTAGCGGGGTCTACGAGCAGTACTTC.

The genes are TRBV6-1 and TRBJ2-1, with TRBD2 as a possible D gene (7 bases). Germline CDR1 and CDR2: MNHNS and SASEGT. The CDR3 spans 17 residues. The ends were cut back, 1 base at V and 8 bases at J, with 21 bases in the middle. CDR3 in amino acids: CASSEDWGGRSGDEQFF. The CDR3 nucleotides are TGTGCCAGCAGTGAAGACTGGGGGGGGCGTTCGGGGGATGAGCAGTTCTTC.